This passage covers 30 T cell receptor beta chains from one sample sequenced in a study of shared clonotypes between healthy human individuals. Measured with immunoSEQ multiplex PCR; TCRdb has only the in-frame clones, and not every one. The sample comprises about 110,000 clones, 68% of which are singletons, and approximately 23% rests with the top ten. Sequencing was done on a sample of memory CD8+ T cells sorted from blood. The subset here: CD45RO+ cells pooled with CCR7-negative TemRA cells. These receptors were collected from a woman aged 25 to 39 in good health.

This clone was seen once. The CDR3 DNA is TGTGCCAGCAGCAAACCCAGGGGAGAGACCCAGTACTTC. Translated: CASSKPRGETQYF. The chain uses TRBV6-4 and TRBJ2-5; tentative D call: TRBD1 (6 bases). The CDR3 has 13 residues. Trimming stripped 6 bases from V and 4 bases from J, with 12 bases between. Germline V gene sequence: CDR1 MRHNA, CDR2 SNTAGT.

The chain couples TRBV6-1 to TRBJ1-2; 7 bases are a match to TRBD1. After removal of 6 bases from V and 5 bases from J, the junction contained 12 bases not matched to a gene. Germline V gene data show CDR1 as MNHNS and CDR2 as SASEGT. The CDR3 runs 15 residues. The CDR3 loop reads CASSLEGPGGYGYTF. In nucleotides, the CDR3 is TGTGCCAGCAGCCTTGAAGGCCCAGGGGGTTATGGCTACACCTTC.

The CDR3 spells CASSLWGGPGELFF. CDR3 nucleotide sequence: TGTGCCAGCAGTTTATGGGGAGGCCCCGGGGAGCTGTTTTTT. This chain links TRBV27 with TRBJ2-2; possible D gene TRBD2, 6 bases. Germline CDR1 and CDR2: MNHEY and SMNVEV (reference sequence). This CDR3 is 14 amino acids long. The germline V and J ends were trimmed by 1 base and 6 bases, with 9 bases remaining between them.

This CDR3 is CASRRVVGVTHNEQFF. CDR3 DNA: TGTGCCAGCAGGCGGGTGGTGGGAGTAACCCACAATGAGCAGTTCTTC. The V gene is TRBV7-9, the J gene TRBJ2-1, with D perhaps matching TRBD2 (5 bases). Germline CDR1 reads SEHNR; CDR2 reads FQNEAQ (reference sequence). The V end was cut by 6 bases, the J end by 5 bases, with 20 bases between. This CDR3 comprises 16 residues.

The CDR3 nucleotides are TGTGCCAGCAGCTCGGGAGCGACCTACGAGCAGTACTTC. Its protein is CASSSGATYEQYF. V usage is TRBV27 and J usage is TRBJ2-5; a weak D match, TRBD2 (6 bases). The J call may be incorrect, as the DNA end agrees better with TRBJ2-7. CDR3 length equals 13 residues. The germline V gene encodes CDR1 MNHEY and CDR2 SMNVEV (reference sequence).

The rearrangement links TRBV6-5 to TRBJ2-7; 7 bases are a match to TRBD2. Trimming took 7 bases from V and 9 from J; bases not matched to a gene: 15. CDR1 is MNHEY and CDR2 is SVGAGI in the germline V gene. The CDR3 length is 14 residues. The DNA of the CDR3 is TGTGCCAGCACCAACAAGCGGGAAACCCCCCTGCAGTACTTC. It translates to CASTNKRETPLQYF.

The J gene is TRBJ2-7, the V gene TRBV5-1, with 9 positions matching TRBD1. CDR1 SGHRS and CDR2 YFSETQ come from the germline V gene. Trimming removed 0 bases from V and 3 bases from J; junction bases left unmatched: 7. CDR3 length equals 16 residues. CDR3 region: CASSLAYPGQGYEQYF. CDR3 nucleotide sequence: TGCGCCAGCAGCTTGGCCTACCCGGGACAGGGCTACGAGCAGTACTTC.

CDR3 coding DNA: TGTGCCAGCAGCCCATACCAGGGTCCCAGCTACGAGCAGTACTTC. Encoded protein: CASSPYQGPSYEQYF. This chain connects TRBV7-9 to TRBJ2-7; possible D gene TRBD1, 5 bases. The germline V and J ends were trimmed by 5 bases and 3 bases, with 17 bases remaining between them. Germline V CDR1 and CDR2: SEHNR, FQNEAQ (reference sequence). The CDR3 has 15 amino acids.

The chain uses TRBV7-9 and TRBJ2-6; tentative D call: TRBD1 (6 bases). The V end was cut by 5 bases, the J end by 0 bases, with 20 bases between. CDR1 SEHNR and CDR2 FQNEAQ come from the germline V gene (reference sequence). This CDR3 contains 19 residues. CDR3 region: CASSLPPAGASSGANVLTF. CDR3 coding DNA: TGTGCCAGCAGCCTCCCCCCCGCAGGGGCCAGCTCTGGGGCCAACGTCCTGACTTTC.

V gene TRBV10-3 combines with J gene TRBJ2-7, with 13 bases aligning to TRBD2. V lost 4 bases and J lost 0; bases outside the gene matches: 12. The CDR3 covers 19 residues. Germline CDR1 ENHRY, CDR2 SYGVKD. The DNA of the CDR3 is TGTGCCATCAGTGGGGTATCGGGACTAGCGGGATCAAGCTCCTACGAGCAGTACTTC. Encoded protein: CAISGVSGLAGSSSYEQYF.

As DNA, the CDR3 is TGTGCCAGCAGGACAGATAGCAATCAGCCCCAGCATTTT. Protein sequence: CASRTDSNQPQHF. The chain carries TRBV2 and TRBJ1-5; maybe TRBD1 (5 bases). Trimming removed 6 bases at V and 0 bases at J, with 6 bases between. The CDR3 extends over 13 amino acids. Looked up from germline, CDR1 is SNHLY and CDR2 is FYNNEI.

This clone came up once. The chain couples TRBV4-1 to TRBJ1-1; no firm D call. V lost 1 base to trimming and J lost 2 bases, with 5 bases between them. Germline loops: CDR1 MGHRA, CDR2 YSYEKL. CDR3 length: 13 amino acids. CDR3 sequence reads: CASSQVSNTEAFF. CDR3 DNA sequence: TGCGCCAGCAGCCAAGTGAGTAACACTGAAGCTTTCTTT.

This clone has just a few counts. J is TRBJ2-5 and V is TRBV25-1; no clear D gene. This CDR3 region has 13 residues. Germline V gene data show CDR1 as MGHDK and CDR2 as SYGVNS. V lost 2 bases and J 1 base, leaving 5 bases between the germline ends. DNA for the CDR3: TGTGCCAGCAGTGAACGTCTCCAAGAGACCCAGTACTTC. Translating gives CASSERLQETQYF.

This sequence joins TRBV6-6 and TRBJ1-5, with D maybe TRBD1 (5 bases). CDR1 and CDR2 (germline): MNHNY, SVGAGI (reference sequence). The germline V and J ends were trimmed by 6 bases and 15 bases, with 18 bases remaining between them. This CDR3 is built from 12 residues. In DNA form, the CDR3 reads TGTGCCAGCAGCCCAAGACAGAACCAACTGCATTTT. It is translated as CASSPRQNQLHF.

This chain links TRBV18 with TRBJ1-2; a weak D match, TRBD1 (5 bases). In germline, CDR1 is KGHSH, CDR2 LQKENI. Trimming stripped 4 bases from V and 7 bases from J, with 13 bases between. The CDR3 contains 13 residues. CDR3 in amino acids: CASSRASGGGYTF. The CDR3 nucleotides are TGTGCCAGCTCACGTGCATCGGGGGGTGGCTACACCTTC.

Many counts were recorded for this clone. V usage is TRBV13 and J usage is TRBJ1-6; D is uncertain. V was cut by 5 bases and J by 7 bases, with 3 bases left in between. This CDR3 is 11 amino acids long. Germline V gene data show CDR1 as PRHDT and CDR2 as FYEKMQ (reference sequence). CDR3 sequence (DNA): TGTGCCAGCAGCCAGAATTCACCCCTCCACTTT. Translating gives CASSQNSPLHF.

This clone was seen repeatedly, ten times or more. This chain connects TRBV28 to TRBJ1-3; no definite D call. Trimming left V 5 bases short and J 0 bases short, with 14 bases between. The CDR3 is 16 amino acids. CDR1 is MDHEN, CDR2 SYDVKM, per germline. CDR3 region: CASSLPTEDSGNTIYF. The CDR3 DNA reads TGTGCCAGCAGTCTACCGACGGAAGACTCTGGAAACACCATATATTTT.

V gene TRBV5-1 combines with J gene TRBJ1-5; no definite D call. The CDR3 totals 17 residues. V was cut by 0 bases and J by 0 bases, with 13 bases left in between. Per germline, CDR1 SGHRS and CDR2 YFSETQ. This CDR3 is CASSLDLRWDSNQPQHF. The CDR3 DNA reads TGCGCCAGCAGCTTGGACCTACGATGGGATAGCAATCAGCCCCAGCATTTT. Supplemented by reference TRBV5-1 and TRBJ1-5, the full variable domain reads KAGVTQTPRYLIKTRGQQVTLSCSPISGHRSVSWYQQTPGQGLQFLFEYFSETQRNKGNFPGRFSGRQFSNSRSEMNVSTLELGDSALYLCASSLDLRWDSNQPQHFGDGTRLSIL.

The CDR3 DNA is TGTGCCAGCAGCCCGAGTCGGGGTTACAATGAGCAGTTCTTC. Its translation: CASSPSRGYNEQFF. The chain couples TRBV9 to TRBJ2-1, with TRBD2 as a possible D gene (5 bases). V was clipped by 4 bases and J by 4 bases, with 12 bases between them. Germline V gene data show CDR1 as SGDLS and CDR2 as YYNGEE. The CDR3 totals 14 residues.

The count of this clone is one. Other nucleotide sequences in the sample specify the same CDR3. This chain connects TRBV27 to TRBJ2-5; D call uncertain. The CDR3 loop spans 11 amino acids. V lost 3 bases, J lost 5 bases, and 4 bases lay in between. Germline V CDR1 and CDR2: MNHEY, SMNVEV (reference sequence). CDR3 bases: TGTGCCAGCAGTTTGGGGGAGACCCAGTACTTC. Protein: CASSLGETQYF.

The chain couples TRBV4-1 to TRBJ2-7; 7 positions match TRBD2. The CDR3 loop spans 17 amino acids. Trimming removed 0 bases from V and 6 bases from J; junction bases left unmatched: 14. Per the germline V gene, CDR1 is MGHRA and CDR2 is YSYEKL. Here the CDR3 reads CASSQDQASGLFSEQYF. In DNA, the CDR3 is TGCGCCAGCAGCCAAGATCAGGCTAGCGGACTTTTTTCCGAGCAGTACTTC.

This clone was observed a handful of times. This chain joins TRBV28 and TRBJ2-5; TRBD2 matches at 9 bases. The CDR3 totals 17 residues. V shed 6 bases, J shed 9 bases, and the junction held 20 bases outside the gene matches. Germline V CDR1 and CDR2: MDHEN, SYDVKM. The CDR3 coding sequence is TGTGCCAGCAGCCCTACCCGTAAAGCGGGAGGCCCGGTTCCCCAGTACTTC. It specifies CASSPTRKAGGPVPQYF.

The chain uses TRBV19 and TRBJ1-5; 10 bases are shared with TRBD1. Germline CDR1 reads LNHDA; CDR2 reads SQIVND (reference sequence). CDR3 size: 15 residues. Losses at the gene ends were 5 bases for V and 2 bases for J; bases not matched to a gene: 3. The CDR3 region is CASSSGQGGNQPQHF. CDR3 nucleotides: TGTGCCAGTAGTTCCGGACAGGGGGGCAATCAGCCCCAGCATTTT.

The J gene is TRBJ1-1, the V gene TRBV10-3; D is uncertain. The CDR3 is made up of 11 amino acids. CDR1 and CDR2 (germline): ENHRY, SYGVKD. Trimming stripped 8 bases from V and 1 base from J, with 5 bases between. CDR3 protein: CAIGPNTEAFF. CDR3 sequence (DNA): TGTGCCATCGGGCCGAACACTGAAGCTTTCTTT.

V usage is TRBV7-6 and J usage is TRBJ1-1, with 7 bases matching TRBD1. This CDR3 is 16 amino acids long. CDR1 is SGHVS, CDR2 FNYEAQ, per germline. V was clipped by 1 base and J by 4 bases; unmatched bases: 9. In nucleotides, the CDR3 is TGTGCCAGCAGCTTAGTGGTCGGGCAGGGGGTCACTGAAGCTTTCTTT. Translated: CASSLVVGQGVTEAFF.

The rearrangement joins TRBV4-2 to TRBJ2-6, with a possible D match to TRBD1 (6 bases). Germline values: CDR1 LGHNA, CDR2 YNFKEQ. This CDR3 has 17 residues. Trimming took off 4 bases at V and 0 bases at J, with 13 bases between the two ends. CDR3 in DNA: TGTGCCAGCAGCCCCACAGGGAGTAGCTCTGGGGCCAACGTCCTGACTTTC. Amino acids: CASSPTGSSSGANVLTF.

V is TRBV5-1 and J is TRBJ2-7; 14 bases are a match to TRBD2. With 4 bases clipped from V and 5 bases from J, the junction kept 11 bases outside the gene matches. The germline V gene has CDR1 SGHRS and CDR2 YFSETQ. The CDR3 extends over 17 amino acids. Written as DNA, the CDR3 is TGCGCCAGCAGCCGGAACGGACTAGCGGGAGGTAGCCACGAGCAGTACTTC. Translation: CASSRNGLAGGSHEQYF.

This chain uses TRBV28 with TRBJ2-1, with TRBD1 identical over 9 bases. In germline, CDR1 is MDHEN, CDR2 SYDVKM. The CDR3 runs to 14 residues. J lost 4 bases, V lost 8 bases, and 6 bases had no gene match. The CDR3 sequence is CASGGTGTYNEQFF. The CDR3 DNA is TGTGCCAGCGGGGGGACAGGGACTTACAATGAGCAGTTCTTC.

The sample holds a few counts of this clone. The V and J genes are TRBV25-1 and TRBJ2-2, with TRBD2 identical over 14 bases. Germline V lookup: CDR1 MGHDK, CDR2 SYGVNS. The CDR3 sequence is 16 residues long. J gave up 6 bases and V 3 bases, and 3 bases lay outside the gene matches. The CDR3 DNA is TGTGCCAGCAGTGAGGGACTAGCGGGAGTCCCCGGGGAGCTGTTTTTT. Translating gives CASSEGLAGVPGELFF. Variable domain in full (rest from reference TRBV25-1 and TRBJ2-2): EADIYQTPRYLVIGTGKKITLECSQTMGHDKMYWYQQDPGMELHLIHYSYGVNSTEKGDLSSESTVSRIRTEHFPLTLESARPSHTSQYLCASSEGLAGVPGELFFGEGSRLTVL.

The chain recombines TRBV10-3 with TRBJ2-7; D is undetermined. Trimming took off 3 bases at V and 2 bases at J, with 14 bases between the two ends. The CDR3 length is 15 residues. From germline, CDR1 is ENHRY and CDR2 SYGVKD. This chain's CDR3 is CAISDRMSETYEQYF. The CDR3 DNA follows: TGTGCCATCAGTGACCGGATGTCGGAGACCTACGAGCAGTACTTC.